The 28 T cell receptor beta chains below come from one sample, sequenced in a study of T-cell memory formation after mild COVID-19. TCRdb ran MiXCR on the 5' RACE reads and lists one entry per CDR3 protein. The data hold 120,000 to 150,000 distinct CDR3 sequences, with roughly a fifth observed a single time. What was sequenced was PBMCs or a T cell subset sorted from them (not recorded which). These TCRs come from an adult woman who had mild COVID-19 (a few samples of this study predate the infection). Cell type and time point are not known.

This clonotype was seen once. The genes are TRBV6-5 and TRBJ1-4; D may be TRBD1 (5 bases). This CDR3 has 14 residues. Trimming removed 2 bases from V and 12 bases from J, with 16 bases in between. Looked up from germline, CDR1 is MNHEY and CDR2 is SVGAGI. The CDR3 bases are TGTGCCAGCAGTTACAGAGAGGGGTATGGAGAACTGTTTTTT. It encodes CASSYREGYGELFF.

The CDR3 here is CASGLVGNTEAFF. Written as DNA, the CDR3 is TGTGCCAGCGGATTGGTGGGGAACACTGAAGCTTTCTTT. The chain employs TRBV25-1 and TRBJ1-1; no firm D call. Germline values: CDR1 MGHDK, CDR2 SYGVNS. The V end was cut by 8 bases, the J end by 1 base, with 11 bases between. The CDR3 spans 13 residues.

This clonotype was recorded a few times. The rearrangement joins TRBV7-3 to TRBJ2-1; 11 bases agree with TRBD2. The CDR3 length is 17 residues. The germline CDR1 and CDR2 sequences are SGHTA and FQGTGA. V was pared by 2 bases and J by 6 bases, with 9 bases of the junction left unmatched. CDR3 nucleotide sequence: TGTGCCAGCAGCTTACAGACTCTAGCGGGGGGCCCCAATGAGCAGTTCTTC. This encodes CASSLQTLAGGPNEQFF.

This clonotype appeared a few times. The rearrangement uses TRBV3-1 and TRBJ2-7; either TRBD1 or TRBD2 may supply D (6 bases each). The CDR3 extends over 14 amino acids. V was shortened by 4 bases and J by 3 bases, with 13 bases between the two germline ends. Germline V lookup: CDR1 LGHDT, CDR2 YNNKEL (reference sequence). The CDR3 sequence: CASSPTGAGYEQYF. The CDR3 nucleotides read TGTGCCAGCAGCCCCACGGGGGCTGGCTACGAGCAGTACTTC.

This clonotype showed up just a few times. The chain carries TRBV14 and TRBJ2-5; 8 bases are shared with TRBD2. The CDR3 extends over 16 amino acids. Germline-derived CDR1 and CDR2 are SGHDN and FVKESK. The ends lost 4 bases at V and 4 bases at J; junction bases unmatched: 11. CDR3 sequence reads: CASSPLSAGGIETQYF. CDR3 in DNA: TGTGCCAGCAGCCCCCTTTCGGCGGGAGGCATAGAGACCCAGTACTTC.

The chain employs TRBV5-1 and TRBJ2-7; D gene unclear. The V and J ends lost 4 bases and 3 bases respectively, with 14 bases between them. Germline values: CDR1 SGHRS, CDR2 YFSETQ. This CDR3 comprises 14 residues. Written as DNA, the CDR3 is TGCGCCAGCAGCCCCGGCCCCCTGGGCTACGAGCAGTACTTC. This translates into CASSPGPLGYEQYF.

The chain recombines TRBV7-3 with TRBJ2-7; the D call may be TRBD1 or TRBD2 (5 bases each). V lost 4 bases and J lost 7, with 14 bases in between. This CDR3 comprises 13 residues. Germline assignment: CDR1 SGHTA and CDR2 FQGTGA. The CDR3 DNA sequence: TGTGCCAGCAGCTCCGGGGCCAGGGAAGAGCAGTACTTC. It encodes CASSSGAREEQYF.

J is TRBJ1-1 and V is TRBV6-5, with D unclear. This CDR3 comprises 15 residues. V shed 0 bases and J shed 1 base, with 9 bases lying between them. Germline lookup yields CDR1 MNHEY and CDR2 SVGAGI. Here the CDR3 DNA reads TGTGCCAGCAGTTACTCCAACCGGGGGAACACTGAAGCTTTCTTT. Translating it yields CASSYSNRGNTEAFF.

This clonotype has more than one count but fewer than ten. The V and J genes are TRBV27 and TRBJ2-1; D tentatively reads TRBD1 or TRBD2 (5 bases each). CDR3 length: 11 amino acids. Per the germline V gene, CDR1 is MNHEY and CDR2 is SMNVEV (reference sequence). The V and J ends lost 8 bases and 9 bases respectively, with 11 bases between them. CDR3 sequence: CASARGGEQFF. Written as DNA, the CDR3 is TGTGCCAGCGCCCGTGGGGGTGAGCAGTTCTTC.

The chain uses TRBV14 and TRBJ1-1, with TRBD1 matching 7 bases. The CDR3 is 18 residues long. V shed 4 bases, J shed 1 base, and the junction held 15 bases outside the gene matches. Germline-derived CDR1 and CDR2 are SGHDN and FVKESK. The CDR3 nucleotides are TGTGCCAGCAGCCGCGACAGGGAGCCCTTTTCTTCGAACACTGAAGCTTTCTTT. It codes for CASSRDREPFSSNTEAFF.

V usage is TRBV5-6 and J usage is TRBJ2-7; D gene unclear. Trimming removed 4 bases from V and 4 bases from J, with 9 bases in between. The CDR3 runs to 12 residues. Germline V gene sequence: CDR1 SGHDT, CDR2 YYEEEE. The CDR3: CASSAHGYEQYF. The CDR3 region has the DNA TGTGCCAGCAGCGCCCATGGGTACGAGCAGTACTTC.

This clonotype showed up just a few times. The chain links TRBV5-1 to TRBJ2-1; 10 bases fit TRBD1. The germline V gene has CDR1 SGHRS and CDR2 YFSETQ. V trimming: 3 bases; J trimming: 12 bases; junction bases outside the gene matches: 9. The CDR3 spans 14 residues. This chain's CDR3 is CASSSGQGEDGQFF. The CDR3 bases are TGCGCCAGCAGCTCCGGACAGGGGGAGGATGGGCAGTTCTTC. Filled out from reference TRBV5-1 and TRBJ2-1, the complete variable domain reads KAGVTQTPRYLIKTRGQQVTLSCSPISGHRSVSWYQQTPGQGLQFLFEYFSETQRNKGNFPGRFSGRQFSNSRSEMNVSTLELGDSALYLCASSSGQGEDGQFFGPGTRLTVL.

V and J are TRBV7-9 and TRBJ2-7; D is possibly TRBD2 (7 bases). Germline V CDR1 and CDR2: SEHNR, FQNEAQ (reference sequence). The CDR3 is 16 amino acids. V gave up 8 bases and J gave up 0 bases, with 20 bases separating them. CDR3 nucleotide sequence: TGTGCCAGCTTAAGGGGGGGAGAAATCCGCTCCTACGAGCAGTACTTC. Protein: CASLRGGEIRSYEQYF.

This CDR3 is CSARLVGGGARDTQYF. In DNA, the CDR3 is TGCAGTGCTAGATTGGTGGGCGGGGGGGCAAGAGATACGCAGTATTTT. This chain joins TRBV20-1 and TRBJ2-3; 9 nucleotides agree with TRBD2. V lost 2 bases and J lost 5; bases outside the gene matches: 11. Germline V gene lookup returns CDR1 DFQATT and CDR2 SNEGSKA (reference sequence). The CDR3 is made up of 16 amino acids.

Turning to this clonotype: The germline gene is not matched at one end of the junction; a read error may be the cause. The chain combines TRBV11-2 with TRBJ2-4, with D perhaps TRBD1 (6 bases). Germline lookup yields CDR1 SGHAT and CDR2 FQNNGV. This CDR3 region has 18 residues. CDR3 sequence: CASSFNPDRRLAKDIQYF. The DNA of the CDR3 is TGTGCCAGCAGCTTCAATCCCGACAGGCGATTAGCCAAAGACATTCAGTACTTC. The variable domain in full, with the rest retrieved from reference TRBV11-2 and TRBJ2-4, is EAGVAQSPRYKIIEKRQSVAFWCNPISGHATLYWYQQILGQGPKLLIQFQNNGVVDDSQLPKDRFSAERLKGVDSTLKIQPAKLEDSAVYLCASSFNPDRRLAKDIQYFGAGTRLSVL.

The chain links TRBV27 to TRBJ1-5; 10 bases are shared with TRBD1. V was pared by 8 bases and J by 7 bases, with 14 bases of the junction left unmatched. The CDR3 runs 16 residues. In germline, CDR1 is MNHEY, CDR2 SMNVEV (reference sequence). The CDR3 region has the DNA TGTGCCAGCGGTACGAGGGACAGGGGAACGGGACAGCCCCAGCATTTT. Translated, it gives CASGTRDRGTGQPQHF.

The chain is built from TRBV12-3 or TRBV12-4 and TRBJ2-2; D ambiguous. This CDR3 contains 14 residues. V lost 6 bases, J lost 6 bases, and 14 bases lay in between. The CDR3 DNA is TGTGCCAGCAGACTGTCCAGGCTGGCCGGGGAGCTGTTTTTT. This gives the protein CASRLSRLAGELFF.

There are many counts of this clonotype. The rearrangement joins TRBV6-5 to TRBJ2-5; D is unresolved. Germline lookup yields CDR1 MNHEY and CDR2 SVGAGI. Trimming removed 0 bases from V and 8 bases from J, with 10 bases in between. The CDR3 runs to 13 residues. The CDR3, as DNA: TGTGCCAGCAGTTACTCTAGAGTTGAAACCCAGTACTTC. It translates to CASSYSRVETQYF.

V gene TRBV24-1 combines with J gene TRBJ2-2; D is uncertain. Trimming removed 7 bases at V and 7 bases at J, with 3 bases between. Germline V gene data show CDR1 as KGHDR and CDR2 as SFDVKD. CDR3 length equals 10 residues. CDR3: CATRYGELFF. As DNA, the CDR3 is TGTGCCACCAGATACGGGGAGCTGTTTTTT.

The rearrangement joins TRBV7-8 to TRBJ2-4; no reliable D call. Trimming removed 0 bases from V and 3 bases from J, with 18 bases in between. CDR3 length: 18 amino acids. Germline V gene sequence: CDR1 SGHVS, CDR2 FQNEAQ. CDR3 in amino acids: CASSLAVIAAGFKNIQYF. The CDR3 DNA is TGTGCCAGCAGCTTAGCGGTTATTGCGGCAGGATTCAAAAACATTCAGTACTTC.

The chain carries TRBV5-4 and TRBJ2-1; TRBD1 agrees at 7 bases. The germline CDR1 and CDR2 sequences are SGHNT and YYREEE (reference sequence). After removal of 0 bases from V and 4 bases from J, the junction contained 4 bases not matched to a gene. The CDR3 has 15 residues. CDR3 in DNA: TGTGCCAGCAGCTTGGGAGGGGGCGATTACAATGAGCAGTTCTTC. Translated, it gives CASSLGGGDYNEQFF.

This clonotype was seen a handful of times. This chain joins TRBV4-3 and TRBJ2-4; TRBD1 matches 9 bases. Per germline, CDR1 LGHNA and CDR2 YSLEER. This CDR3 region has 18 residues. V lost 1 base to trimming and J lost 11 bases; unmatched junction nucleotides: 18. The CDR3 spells CASSQGARQGGVSGVQYF. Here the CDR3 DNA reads TGCGCCAGCAGCCAAGGAGCCCGACAGGGGGGAGTCAGCGGAGTTCAGTACTTC.

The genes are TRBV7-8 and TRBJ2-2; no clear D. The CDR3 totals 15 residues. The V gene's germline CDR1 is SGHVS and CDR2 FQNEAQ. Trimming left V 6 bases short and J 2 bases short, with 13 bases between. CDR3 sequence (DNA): TGTGCCAGCAGTTTCAAGGGCCTCAACACCGGGGAGCTGTTTTTT. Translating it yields CASSFKGLNTGELFF. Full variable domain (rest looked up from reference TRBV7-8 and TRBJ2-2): GAGVSQSPRYKVAKRGQDVALRCDPISGHVSLFWYQQALGQGPEFLTYFQNEAQLDKSGLPSDRFFAERPEGSVSTLKIQRTQQEDSAVYLCASSFKGLNTGELFFGEGSRLTVL.

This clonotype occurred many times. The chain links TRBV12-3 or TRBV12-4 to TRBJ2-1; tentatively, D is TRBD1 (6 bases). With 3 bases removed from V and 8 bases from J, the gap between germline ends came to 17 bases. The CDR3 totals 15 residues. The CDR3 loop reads CASSLGPQQGYEQFF. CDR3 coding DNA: TGTGCCAGCAGTTTGGGCCCCCAACAGGGTTATGAGCAGTTCTTC.

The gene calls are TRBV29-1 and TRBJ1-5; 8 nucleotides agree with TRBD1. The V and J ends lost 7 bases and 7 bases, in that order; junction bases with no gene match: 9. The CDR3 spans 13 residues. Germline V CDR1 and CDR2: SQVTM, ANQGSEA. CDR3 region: CSAKDRESQPQHF. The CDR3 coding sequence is TGCAGCGCTAAGGACAGGGAGTCACAGCCCCAGCATTTT. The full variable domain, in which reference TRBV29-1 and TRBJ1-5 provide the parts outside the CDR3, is SAVISQKPSRDICQRGTSLTIQCQVDSQVTMMFWYRQQPGQSLTLIATANQGSEATYESGFVIDKFPISRPNLTFSTLTVSNMSPEDSSIYLCSAKDRESQPQHFGDGTRLSIL.

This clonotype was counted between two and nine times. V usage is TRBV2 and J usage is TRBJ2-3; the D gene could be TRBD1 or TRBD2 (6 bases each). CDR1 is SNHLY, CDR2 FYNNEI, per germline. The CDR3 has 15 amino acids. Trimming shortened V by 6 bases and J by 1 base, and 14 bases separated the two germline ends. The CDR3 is CASSPGDIGTDTQYF. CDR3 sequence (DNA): TGTGCCAGCAGCCCGGGGGACATCGGCACAGATACGCAGTATTTT.

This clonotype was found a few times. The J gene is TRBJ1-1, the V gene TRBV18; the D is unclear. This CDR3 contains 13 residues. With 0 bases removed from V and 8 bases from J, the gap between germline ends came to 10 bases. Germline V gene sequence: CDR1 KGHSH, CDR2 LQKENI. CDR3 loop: CASSPPGDGEAFF. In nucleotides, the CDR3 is TGTGCCAGCTCACCACCGGGAGACGGGGAAGCTTTCTTT.

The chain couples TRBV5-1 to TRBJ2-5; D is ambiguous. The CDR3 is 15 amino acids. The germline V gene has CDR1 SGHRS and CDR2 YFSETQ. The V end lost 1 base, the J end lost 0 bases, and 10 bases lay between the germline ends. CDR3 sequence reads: CASSLPGSYQETQYF. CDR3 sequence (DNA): TGCGCCAGCAGCTTGCCCGGAAGCTACCAAGAGACCCAGTACTTC.